This record concerns one TCR beta chain sequence. Original methodology: By means of reference gene primer amplification, nucleated cell counts were estimated. Sequenced by immunoSEQ multiplex PCR; TCRdb stores in-frame clones only, minus some. Clone size and the V and J calls come from that table; the DNA yielded D and trimming. The sample has tens of thousands of clones; more than 75% are singletons. The sample is drawn from a study of blood T cell repertoires in COVID-19. Background on the study: Acute-phase and convalescent COVID-19 samples originated in the United States, Italy and Spain. PBMCs, B-cell-depleted T cells, or T cells were the source of the cDNA or gDNA that made up the material.

CDR1 MNHEY and CDR2 SMNVEV come from the germline V gene (reference sequence). The V end lost 4 bases, the J end lost 4 bases, and 22 bases lay between the germline ends. CDR3 length equals 17 residues. The sequenced sample consisted of peripheral blood. The J gene is TRBJ2-5, the V gene TRBV27; maybe TRBD2 (6 bases). The TCR sequence derives from a woman aged 80 or over with active COVID-19. CDR3: CASSSTGSMGGGETQYF. The CDR3 coding sequence is TGTGCCAGCAGTTCCACCGGATCGATGGGAGGTGGAGAGACCCAGTACTTC.